This T cell receptor (beta chain) is drawn from a study of shared clonotypes between healthy human individuals. Every subset had its genomic DNA shared out evenly among several immunoSEQ plates. The data were produced by immunoSEQ multiplex PCR, yet TCRdb's version contains in-frame clones alone and is incomplete. Of millions of clones detected, 95% appear once; the ten largest clones hold more than 0.1%. The germline V gene has CDR1 MNHEY and CDR2 SVGAGI. CDR3 length: 12 residues. With 4 bases removed from V and 5 bases from J, the gap between germline ends came to 8 bases. Sequenced input: naive CD4+ T cells sorted from blood. The subset was: CD45RA+ positively selected. The chain has TRBV6-5 and TRBJ2-5; D remains unclear. This receptor was obtained from a man younger than 35 in good health. CDR3 coding DNA: TGTGCCAGCAGTTCCCATGGGGAGACCCAGTACTTC. It codes for CASSSHGETQYF.